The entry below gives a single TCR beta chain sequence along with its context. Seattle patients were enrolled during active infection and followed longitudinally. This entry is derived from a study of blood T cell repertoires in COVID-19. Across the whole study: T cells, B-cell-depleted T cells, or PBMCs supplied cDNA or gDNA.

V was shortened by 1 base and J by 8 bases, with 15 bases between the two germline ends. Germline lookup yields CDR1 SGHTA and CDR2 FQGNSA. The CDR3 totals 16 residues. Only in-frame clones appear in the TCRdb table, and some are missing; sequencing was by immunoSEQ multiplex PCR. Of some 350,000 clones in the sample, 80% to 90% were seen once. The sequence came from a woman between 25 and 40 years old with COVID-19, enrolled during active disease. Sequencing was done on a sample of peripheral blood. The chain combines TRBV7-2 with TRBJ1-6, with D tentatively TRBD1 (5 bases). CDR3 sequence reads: CASSLVFRVGDSPLHF. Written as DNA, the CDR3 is TGTGCCAGCAGCTTAGTCTTCAGGGTGGGCGATTCACCCCTCCACTTT.